This T cell receptor (beta chain) was found in a study of long-term antiretroviral therapy in people with HIV (dated by TCRdb to between 2022 and 2023). Concerning the study at large: The earliest samples were collected roughly a decade before the 2015 WHO recommendation for immediate ART, at a time when ART was usually postponed until CD4 counts fell. A retrospective serial study tested whether ART initiation and durable HIV suppression were associated with changes in peripheral blood TRB repertoire composition and diversity. Test extractions of a monoclonal T-cell line alongside some 36 polyclonal samples showed no cross-contamination during QIAcube processing. Among the 30 to 35 participants with HIV, around 10 were female. A total of 150 to 200 cryopreserved PBMC samples came from a few dozen adults with confirmed HIV infection and were collected serially over a mean of about 6 years (range 1-12).

Inclusion was restricted to participants for whom at least one PBMC sample before ART initiation and at least two post-ART samples were available. All participants with HIV were treated in the United States of America. Before DNA extraction, cryopreserved samples containing roughly 0.9-11 million PBMC were thawed and washed. At the time of the earliest PBMC sample, participants with HIV were aged between about 20 and 60 years. PBMC samples from each participant spanned 1-4 timepoints before ART initiation and 2-8 timepoints after ART initiation, with a median of 7 samples. Serial HIV viral load, CD4+ T-cell count, ART history and demographic data were obtained for every participant. Genomic DNA was extracted from unsorted PBMC with a Qiagen kit on a QIAcube, processed in batches of 12 samples. Per the germline V gene, SGDLS is the CDR1 and YYNGEE is the CDR2. The trim is 0 bases for V and 1 base for J, with a gap of 8 bases between the germline ends. CDR3 length: 15 amino acids, cysteine to phenylalanine. The CDR3 DNA has 45 bases and is translated from base 1.

Beyond this particular receptor, the publication reports: Expanded TRB clones identified before ART initiation dominated the repertoire at all time points, although this dominance fluctuated and declined in many PLHIV after ART. Because cell numbers in pre-ART samples were limited, unsorted PBMC were profiled instead of sorted CD4+ and CD8+ T cells. Since PBMC availability was limited, sequencing covered only the TCR beta chain, with no alpha chain pairing. Starting ART was linked to a significant rise in TRB diversity, yet even with long-term ART the diversity remained significantly lower than in transplant donor controls. Inferences about post-ART repertoire changes are limited because no data were available on ART adherence, viral resistance or therapy changes. The samples were dated from 2004 to 2017, and the ART regimens that were used may be less effective than current ART regimens. Compared with controls, HIV repertoires had narrower CDR3 length ranges, and the network structure pointed to an antigen-experienced repertoire that shifted only slightly toward naive after ART.

The immunoSEQ hsTCRB v3.0 assay was used at survey level resolution for TRB variable region sequencing. A depth of roughly 35,000-50,000 T-cell genomes per sample was targeted for TRB sequencing. TRB libraries were pooled and sequenced on an Illumina MiSeq using a v3 150-cycle kit. The authors processed their data as follows. Repertoire analysis was performed in R inside a reproducible Nextflow workflow that covered QC, data transformation and analysis. Custom analyses were implemented in LymphoSeq2, an R package for AIRR-Seq data exploration. A few samples that yielded fewer than 5000 total TRB sequences were excluded, so that 188 HIV repertoires were analyzed. Among the approximately 180 retained HIV repertoires, 55 to 60 were collected before ART initiation and about 130 were collected after ART initiation. Each repertoire was downsampled to 5000 TRB nucleotide sequences, and summary statistics were averaged across 100 downsampling iterations. TRB sequences were retained for analysis only if CDR3 regions of at least seven amino acids were present. Two measures captured diversity: a Shannon entropy-derived clonality score and the Gini coefficient. In the repertoire networks, any two of the top 5000 CDR3 amino acid sequences were linked whenever the two sequences differed by an edit distance of one. For TRB CDR3 amino acid sequences, antigen specificity groups and MHC restriction were predicted with GLIPH2. CDR3 amino acid sequences were matched against VDJdb and McPAS-TCR to flag known CMV, EBV, HIV or tissue antigen associations. Pre-ART, post-ART and control groups were compared with Wilcoxon signed-rank tests and Holm-Bonferroni correction. This is the immuneACCESS table as TCRdb keeps it, with only in-frame sequences that have V and J called. A part of the clones is gone; compared with another copy, unresolved V genes explain less than half, and the rest is unexplained. Clone size and V and J calls were adopted from that table, with D and trimming inferred from the DNA. The table for this sample lists some 27,000 clones; more than 75% of them were counted only once. The top ten clonotypes cover roughly 9% of the sample.

A note on this clone: Which antigen it targets is not known. Base qualities were left out, and no much larger clone turns up one base away.

The rearranged segments are TRBV9 and TRBJ1-3; a tentative D match to TRBD1 spans 5 bases. The receptor comes from a man between 40 and 49 years old with HIV. Specimen: unsorted PBMCs, collected 4.8 to 5 years after starting antiretroviral therapy. The CDR3 has the sequence CASSVDGGSGNTIYF. The bases are TGTGCCAGCAGCGTAGATGGGGGATCTGGAAACACCATATATTTT.